These 31 T cell receptor beta chains came from one sample sequenced in a study of blood T cells in healthy people across ages. Through a sample-barcoded 5' primer and a J-beta primer mix, a second PCR was run for roughly 6 to 12 cycles. TCRdb independently ran MiXCR on the 5' RACE reads; one entry per CDR3 protein. In the table there are approximately 700,000 distinct CDR3 sequences, about 30% of which are singletons. Sequenced: blood. These receptors came from a woman at least 80 years old in good health.

The J gene is TRBJ1-3, the V gene TRBV4-3; no definite D call. V lost 0 bases to trimming and J lost 4 bases, with 7 bases between them. This CDR3 has 14 residues. Germline-derived CDR1 and CDR2 are LGHNA and YSLEER. CDR3: CASSQDRRGNTIYF. CDR3 nucleotide sequence: TGCGCCAGCAGCCAAGATCGGAGGGGAAACACCATATATTTT.

A few counts support this clonotype. The chain uses TRBV6-1 and TRBJ1-5; possible D gene TRBD1, 5 bases. The CDR3 is made up of 14 amino acids. Germline CDR1 reads MNHNS; CDR2 reads SASEGT. The V gene lost 2 bases and the J gene lost 9 bases, with 14 bases spanning the gap. CDR3 coding DNA: TGTGCCAGCAGTGAATTGCAGGGTTTATGGCCCCAGCATTTT. Protein: CASSELQGLWPQHF.

Remarks on this clonotype: The junction departs from germline at one end; a sequencing error may be responsible. The chain joins TRBV30 to TRBJ1-1; D is perhaps TRBD1 (5 bases). CDR3 length: 12 amino acids. CDR1 is GTSNPN, CDR2 SVGIG, per germline (reference sequence). The CDR3 reads CARSLGTGPGFF. DNA of the CDR3: TGTGCCCGGAGTCTAGGAACAGGTCCGGGTTTCTTT.

The rearrangement uses TRBV5-1 and TRBJ1-1; 12 nucleotides agree with TRBD1. There are 14 residues in the CDR3. Germline CDR1 reads SGHRS; CDR2 reads YFSETQ. After removal of 0 bases from V and 11 bases from J, the junction contained 5 bases not matched to a gene. This chain's CDR3 is CASSLEGTGGAAFF. The CDR3 DNA reads TGCGCCAGCAGCTTGGAGGGGACAGGGGGCGCGGCTTTCTTT. Full variable domain (rest looked up from reference TRBV5-1 and TRBJ1-1): KAGVTQTPRYLIKTRGQQVTLSCSPISGHRSVSWYQQTPGQGLQFLFEYFSETQRNKGNFPGRFSGRQFSNSRSEMNVSTLELGDSALYLCASSLEGTGGAAFFGQGTRLTVV.

This clonotype came up many times. V is TRBV7-9 and J is TRBJ2-3; possible D gene TRBD1, 5 bases. Per germline, CDR1 SEHNR and CDR2 FQNEAQ (reference sequence). V dropped 3 bases and J dropped 2 bases, with 12 bases sitting between them. CDR3 size: 15 residues. The CDR3 spells CASSFPTALTDTQYF. The CDR3 DNA sequence: TGTGCCAGCAGCTTCCCGACAGCCCTCACAGATACGCAGTATTTT.

This clonotype was recorded many times. The rearrangement joins TRBV5-5 to TRBJ2-7; weak D call: TRBD1 (5 bases). The ends were cut back, 0 bases at V and 4 bases at J, with 11 bases in the middle. From germline, CDR1 is SGHKS and CDR2 YYEKEE (reference sequence). The CDR3 extends over 14 amino acids. The CDR3 loop is CASSLAARAYEQYF. The CDR3 DNA reads as TGTGCCAGCAGCTTGGCCGCCAGGGCTTACGAGCAGTACTTC.

Remarks on this clonotype: The junction departs from the called germline gene at one end, perhaps through a read error. The chain carries TRBV7-2 and TRBJ2-4; D call uncertain. CDR1 is SGHTA, CDR2 FQGNSA, per germline. The CDR3 is 12 residues long. CDR3 residues: CASNSGWDGQDF. CDR3 nucleotide sequence: TGTGCCAGCAACTCAGGCTGGGATGGGCAGGACTTC.

This clonotype came up once. V usage is TRBV29-1 and J usage is TRBJ2-1; 8 bases align to TRBD2. Germline-derived CDR1 and CDR2 are SQVTM and ANQGSEA. This CDR3 spans 13 amino acids. V was clipped by 7 bases and J by 3 bases; unmatched bases: 5. Here the CDR3 DNA reads TGCAGCGGCGGACTAGCCCTCTACAATGAGCAGTTCTTC. As protein: CSGGLALYNEQFF.

This clonotype was counted ten times or more. The gene calls are TRBV6-1 and TRBJ1-2, with no clear D. Looked up from germline, CDR1 is MNHNS and CDR2 is SASEGT. Trimming shortened V by 8 bases and J by 4 bases, and 11 bases separated the two germline ends. The CDR3 sequence is 12 residues long. This chain's CDR3 is CASEGLAYGYTF. The DNA for the CDR3 is TGTGCCAGCGAGGGTTTAGCCTATGGCTACACCTTC.

This clonotype was seen ten or more times. The chain combines TRBV27 with TRBJ2-6; D gene ambiguous. The CDR3 is 15 residues long. Germline lookup yields CDR1 MNHEY and CDR2 SMNVEV (reference sequence). Trimming cost V 4 bases and J 0 bases, with 7 bases left between them. CDR3 nucleotide sequence: TGTGCCAGCAGTTCCGACGGCTCTGGGGCCAACGTCCTGACTTTC. Translating it yields CASSSDGSGANVLTF.

This clonotype was seen many times. The chain combines TRBV20-1 with TRBJ2-1, with a weak D call TRBD2 (5 bases). The CDR3 sequence is 14 residues long. Germline V gene lookup returns CDR1 DFQATT and CDR2 SNEGSKA (reference sequence). Trimming took 3 bases from V and 9 from J, leaving 18 bases between them. The CDR3 nucleotides are TGCAGTGCTAGTCGGGAAAGCGGCCTGGCTGAGCAGTTCTTC. This sequence encodes CSASRESGLAEQFF.

This chain uses TRBV7-2 with TRBJ1-1, with D maybe TRBD1 (5 bases). Germline V gene lookup returns CDR1 SGHTA and CDR2 FQGNSA. V was trimmed by 5 bases and J by 3 bases, leaving 13 bases between them. The CDR3 has 14 residues. The CDR3 spells CASSPDSLYTEAFF. In DNA form, the CDR3 reads TGTGCCAGCAGCCCCGACAGCCTATACACTGAAGCTTTCTTT.

In this sample, this clonotype turned up many times. The rearrangement uses TRBV5-6 and TRBJ1-1; 9 positions match TRBD1. Germline V lookup: CDR1 SGHDT, CDR2 YYEEEE. This CDR3 is 15 amino acids long. V shed 3 bases and J 1 base; nucleotides not matched to a gene: 4. CDR3 sequence (DNA): TGTGCCAGCAGCTGGGCGGGACAGGGGAACACTGAAGCTTTCTTT. This gives the protein CASSWAGQGNTEAFF.

This clonotype turned up a few times. The chain carries TRBV6-2 or TRBV6-3 and TRBJ1-1, with D perhaps matching TRBD1 (6 bases). The germline gives CDR1 MNHEY, CDR2 SVGEGT. V was pared by 6 bases and J by 1 base, with 12 bases between. The CDR3 loop spans 14 amino acids. The CDR3 coding sequence is TGTGCCAGCAGAACGACAGGAACGAACACTGAAGCTTTCTTT. It is translated as CASRTTGTNTEAFF.

This clonotype has ten or more counts. The rearrangement links TRBV5-6 to TRBJ2-3, with TRBD1 identical over 7 bases. The length of the CDR3 is 14 residues. V lost 4 bases to trimming and J lost 7 bases; unmatched junction nucleotides: 9. Germline lookup yields CDR1 SGHDT and CDR2 YYEEEE. In nucleotides, the CDR3 is TGTGCCAGCAGCGCCGGGACAGTGACTAATACGCAGTATTTT. Residues: CASSAGTVTNTQYF.

This clonotype was seen many times. This chain joins TRBV2 and TRBJ2-7; D could derive from TRBD1 or TRBD2 (5 bases each). This CDR3 is built from 16 residues. From germline, CDR1 is SNHLY and CDR2 FYNNEI. V lost 3 bases and J 6 bases, leaving 21 bases between the germline ends. In DNA form, the CDR3 reads TGTGCCAGCAGTGATTTCGCCGGGACCGCCACCCGCGAGCAGTACTTC. It specifies CASSDFAGTATREQYF.

This rearrangement joins TRBV6-2 or TRBV6-3 to TRBJ2-5; D gene unclear. This CDR3 spans 13 amino acids. Germline V gene lookup returns CDR1 MNHEY and CDR2 SVGEGT. V lost 3 bases, J lost 7 bases, and 12 bases lay in between. The CDR3 DNA follows: TGTGCCAGCAGTTATACGGTCGTGGCGACCCAGTACTTC. Protein: CASSYTVVATQYF.

V usage is TRBV7-8 and J usage is TRBJ1-1; possibly TRBD1 for D (6 bases). Germline V gene data show CDR1 as SGHVS and CDR2 as FQNEAQ. The CDR3 runs to 14 residues. The germline V and J ends were trimmed by 1 base and 8 bases, with 14 bases remaining between them. The CDR3 bases are TGTGCCAGCAGCTTAGAGTGGATGGACAGAGAAGCTTTCTTT. This gives the protein CASSLEWMDREAFF. Full variable domain (outside the CDR3, taken from reference TRBV7-8 and TRBJ1-1): GAGVSQSPRYKVAKRGQDVALRCDPISGHVSLFWYQQALGQGPEFLTYFQNEAQLDKSGLPSDRFFAERPEGSVSTLKIQRTQQEDSAVYLCASSLEWMDREAFFGQGTRLTVV.

The rearrangement uses TRBV28 and TRBJ1-2; D gene uncertain. CDR3 length: 11 residues. V was cut by 8 bases and J by 8 bases, with 12 bases left in between. Germline V lookup: CDR1 MDHEN, CDR2 SYDVKM. The CDR3 DNA reads as TGTGCCAGCGGACCGGGCTGGGGCTACACCTTC. This sequence encodes CASGPGWGYTF.

The chain employs TRBV5-1 and TRBJ2-7, with 9 bases matching TRBD1. CDR3 size: 16 residues. The junction had 10 bases not matched to a gene; V was cut back by 1 base and J by 5 bases. Germline CDR1 SGHRS, CDR2 YFSETQ. Written as DNA, the CDR3 is TGCGCCAGCAGCTTGCAGGGACAGGGCTTTGGCCACGAGCAGTACTTC. Translation: CASSLQGQGFGHEQYF.

This clonotype showed up just a few times. The genes are TRBV19 and TRBJ2-3; no definite D call. The CDR3 covers 14 residues. Germline V gene sequence: CDR1 LNHDA, CDR2 SQIVND (reference sequence). Trimming removed 1 base from V and 7 bases from J, with 12 bases in between. CDR3 region: CASSIGYTRNTQYF. In DNA form, the CDR3 reads TGTGCCAGTAGTATAGGGTATACGCGGAATACGCAGTATTTT. The complete variable domain, with remaining parts taken from reference TRBV19 and TRBJ2-3, reads DGGITQSPKYLFRKEGQNVTLSCEQNLNHDAMYWYRQDPGQGLRLIYYSQIVNDFQKGDIAEGYSVSREKKESFPLTVTSAQKNPTAFYLCASSIGYTRNTQYFGPGTRLTVL.

In this sample, this clonotype turned up many times. V gene TRBV19 combines with J gene TRBJ2-5, with D unresolved. The germline V gene encodes CDR1 LNHDA and CDR2 SQIVND (reference sequence). The CDR3 spans 13 residues. Trimming left V 3 bases short and J 0 bases short, with 5 bases between. In DNA form, the CDR3 reads TGTGCCAGTAGTATGCCTGACCAAGAGACCCAGTACTTC. Translating it yields CASSMPDQETQYF. The full variable domain, completed using reference TRBV19 and TRBJ2-5, is DGGITQSPKYLFRKEGQNVTLSCEQNLNHDAMYWYRQDPGQGLRLIYYSQIVNDFQKGDIAEGYSVSREKKESFPLTVTSAQKNPTAFYLCASSMPDQETQYFGPGTRLLVL.

This clonotype showed up just a few times. The CDR3 sequence: CASSVDGCGEAFF. In nucleotides, the CDR3 is TGTGCCAGCAGCGTAGACGGGTGTGGTGAAGCTTTCTTT. The rearrangement joins TRBV9 to TRBJ1-1; the D is unclear. The CDR3 contains 13 residues. V was pared by 0 bases and J by 7 bases, with 10 bases between. Looked up from germline, CDR1 is SGDLS and CDR2 is YYNGEE.

This clonotype turned up a few times. The chain couples TRBV5-1 to TRBJ1-4; unclear D gene. The CDR3 loop spans 13 amino acids. Trimming took 4 bases from V and 4 from J, leaving 8 bases between them. Germline CDR1 reads SGHRS; CDR2 reads YFSETQ. CDR3 loop: CASSPNINEKLFF. The CDR3 region has the DNA TGCGCCAGCAGCCCGAACATTAATGAAAAACTGTTTTTT.

In this sample, this clonotype turned up many times. The CDR3 DNA sequence: TGCAGTGCGGGAGACAGGGTGACCCTCTACGAGCAGTACTTC. Protein sequence: CSAGDRVTLYEQYF. The rearrangement uses TRBV20-1 and TRBJ2-7, with 7 nucleotides matching TRBD1. The germline gives CDR1 DFQATT, CDR2 SNEGSKA (reference sequence). Trimming took 6 bases from V and 3 from J; bases not matched to a gene: 11. The CDR3 has 14 residues.

With respect to this clonotype: Since a much larger clone is just one base distant, this may be a read error. V and J are TRBV20-1 and TRBJ2-3; D not resolved. This CDR3 is 15 amino acids long. Per germline, CDR1 DFQATT and CDR2 SNEGSKA (reference sequence). CDR3 bases: TGCGGTGCTAGAGATGTGTGGGTGAGCACAGATACGCAGTATTTT. Amino acid sequence: CGARDVWVSTDTQYF.

Details on this clonotype: A much larger clone is a single base away; this may be a read error. This chain joins TRBV5-1 and TRBJ2-7; the D gene is possibly TRBD1 (5 bases). V was cut by 5 bases and J by 7 bases, with 16 bases left in between. The CDR3 has 13 amino acids. CDR1 SGHRS and CDR2 YFSETQ come from the germline V gene. The CDR3: CASSRQPYNEQYF. CDR3 coding DNA: TGCGCCAGCAGTCGACAGCCTTACAATGAGCAGTACTTC.

The table lists this clonotype with many counts. J is TRBJ1-2 and V is TRBV9, with D unresolved. The V end lost 3 bases, the J end lost 2 bases, and 8 bases lay between the germline ends. CDR3 size: 13 residues. CDR1 SGDLS and CDR2 YYNGEE come from the germline V gene. CDR3 amino acids: CASSAGENYGYTF. CDR3 sequence (DNA): TGTGCCAGCAGCGCCGGGGAGAACTATGGCTACACCTTC. Full variable domain (rest looked up from reference TRBV9 and TRBJ1-2): DSGVTQTPKHLITATGQRVTLRCSPRSGDLSVYWYQQSLDQGLQFLIQYYNGEERAKGNILERFSAQQFPDLHSELNLSSLELGDSALYFCASSAGENYGYTFGSGTRLTVV.

This clonotype was counted ten times or more. J is TRBJ1-4 and V is TRBV20-1, with a tentative D call TRBD1 (5 bases). The CDR3 loop spans 12 amino acids. The V gene's germline CDR1 is DFQATT and CDR2 SNEGSKA (reference sequence). V gave up 3 bases and J gave up 8 bases, with 10 bases separating them. The CDR3 protein is CSARRGSEKLFF. In nucleotides, the CDR3 is TGCAGTGCTAGGAGGGGAAGCGAAAAACTGTTTTTT.

This clonotype was seen ten or more times. This sequence joins TRBV10-3 and TRBJ2-7; D might be TRBD1 (7 bases). V lost 8 bases and J lost 7, with 24 bases in between. There are 15 residues in the CDR3. The germline CDR1 and CDR2 sequences are ENHRY and SYGVKD. The CDR3 loop is CAIQGGGGRAGEQYF. The CDR3 DNA follows: TGTGCCATCCAGGGAGGAGGGGGCAGGGCGGGAGAGCAGTACTTC.

This clonotype was observed at least ten times. The CDR3 region has the DNA TGTGCCAGCAGCTTAGGGACAGGGCCCCCCTACGAGCAGTACTTC. This codes for CASSLGTGPPYEQYF. The chain has TRBV11-2 and TRBJ2-7; 8 bases line up with TRBD1. J lost 2 bases, V lost 1 base, and 4 bases had no gene match. The length of the CDR3 is 15 residues. Per germline, CDR1 SGHAT and CDR2 FQNNGV. Based on the CDR3 plus reference TRBV11-2 and TRBJ2-7, the full variable domain is EAGVAQSPRYKIIEKRQSVAFWCNPISGHATLYWYQQILGQGPKLLIQFQNNGVVDDSQLPKDRFSAERLKGVDSTLKIQPAKLEDSAVYLCASSLGTGPPYEQYFGPGTRLTVT.